Detailed here is one T cell receptor (beta chain). This clone's antigen is unknown. Per-nucleotide qualities are absent, and no much larger clonotype sits a single base away. From the germline V gene (reference sequence), CDR1 is GTSNPN and CDR2 is SVGIG. Reading from cysteine to phenylalanine, the CDR3 counts 15 amino acids. Just the 45-base CDR3 DNA is kept, in frame starting at base 1. V loses 2 bases of germline sequence and J loses 6 bases, and the interval between the two ends is 17 bases. Each collaborating institution followed its own protocols to collect whole blood in K2EDTA tubes. For TCRbeta analysis, collaborators shipped samples in one of three forms: frozen whole blood, isolated PBMCs, or DNA extracted from either of those sample types. TCRbeta CDR3 regions were amplified from genomic DNA by means of the immunoSEQ Assay, a bias-controlled multiplex PCR. In the authors' own workflow: Within the assay, amplification of reference gene primers was used to estimate how many nucleated cells each sample contained. Sequence reads were collapsed and filtered to measure the absolute abundance of every unique TCRbeta CDR3 rearrangement. Productive Simpson clonality was computed per sample as the square root of Simpson's diversity index over productive rearrangements. TCRdb re-hosts the immuneACCESS table, in-frame sequences only. Its copies lack some clones; in the studies checked, an unresolved V gene accounts for under half of them, and the cause for the rest is not known. The V and J calls and clone size were taken over from that table, and D and trimming were inferred from the DNA. The sample data list approximately 400,000 clones, and roughly 77% of these were observed just once. The ten largest clones take up more than 0.85% of the sample.

The data are from a study of blood T cell repertoires in COVID-19 (dated by TCRdb to about 2020). About the study as a whole: The collaborator samples originated in the United States, Italy and Spain and spanned the acute and convalescent phases of COVID-19. Nearly every sample came with metadata listing a de-identified subject ID, COVID-19 status, age in years and sex. HLA class I and class II types, where available, came from metadata supplied by the sample provider rather than from assay-based typing. Samples came from the ongoing ImmuneRACE study (first 160 participants) plus 1,254 subjects from 6 global collaborators. The repertoires were made available in a free public database intended to serve as a resource for research on the immune response to SARS-CoV-2. The prospective study material was composed of cDNA or gDNA derived from T cells, B-cell-depleted T cells, or PBMCs. Subjects who had been exposed to COVID-19, were actively infected with it, or had recovered from it provided the deeply sampled blood TCRbeta repertoires that made up the dataset. Overall results and qualifications from the work: The quantity of clinical and demographic metadata differed by source and by participant and was supplied without curation.

The V gene is TRBV30 and the J gene is TRBJ2-1; no D gene call is confident. Sequencing used peripheral blood. The source of this sequence is a human donor with acute or convalescent COVID-19. The donor label of this sample is uncertain. The CDR3 reads CAWSPSGRLGNEQFF. The sequenced DNA: TGTGCCTGGAGTCCTTCAGGTAGGCTCGGCAATGAGCAGTTCTTC.